The next 5 T cell receptor beta chains were all read from a single sample in a study of beta chain features in type 1 diabetes. Isolated RNA was reverse transcribed in full, so expressed TCRB transcripts were sequenced. Sequencing was performed with immunoSEQ multiplex PCR; in TCRdb, only in-frame clones are kept and a portion is missing. Of 130,000 or so clones listed, about a tenth are singletons. Material: central memory CD4+ T cells from blood. The receptors here all came from a woman aged 40 to 50 in good health.

DNA of the CDR3: TGCAGCGTTTTGAGGGCGGGGGGGCAAGAGACCCAGTACTTC. Its translation: CSVLRAGGQETQYF. V is TRBV29-1 and J is TRBJ2-5; 9 bases fit TRBD2. Germline-derived CDR1 and CDR2 are SQVTM and ANQGSEA. CDR3 length: 14 residues. The V and J ends lost 5 bases and 2 bases, in that order; junction bases with no gene match: 6.

The gene calls are TRBV28 and TRBJ2-7; the match to TRBD2 covers 7 bases. CDR1 is MDHEN and CDR2 is SYDVKM in the germline V gene. V gave up 1 base and J gave up 3 bases; unmatched junction bases: 12. This CDR3 has 17 residues. The CDR3 sequence: CASSLLRGTPPHYEQYF. Here the CDR3 DNA reads TGTGCCAGCAGTTTATTGCGGGGGACCCCCCCTCACTACGAGCAGTACTTC.

The chain uses TRBV7-6 and TRBJ2-3; possible D gene TRBD2, 6 bases. V lost 2 bases and J 0 bases, leaving 18 bases between the germline ends. The CDR3 runs 18 residues. Germline CDR1 is SGHVS and CDR2 is FNYEAQ. In DNA form, the CDR3 reads TGTGCCAGCAGCTTAACTAGCAGAGCCCTTTTGAGCACAGATACGCAGTATTTT. It yields the protein CASSLTSRALLSTDTQYF.

This clone was seen more than once but under ten times. The rearrangement joins TRBV5-1 to TRBJ2-5; a possible D gene is TRBD2 (6 bases). The CDR3 sequence is 15 residues long. The germline gives CDR1 SGHRS, CDR2 YFSETQ. V was clipped by 0 bases and J by 6 bases, with 15 bases between them. The CDR3 protein is CASSLEAGRSQTQYF. CDR3 DNA: TGCGCCAGCAGCTTGGAGGCGGGAAGGAGCCAGACCCAGTACTTC.

This clone was observed a few times. In DNA form, the CDR3 reads TGTGCCAGCAGCCCCGGACAGGAACAAAACATTCAGTACTTC. Its protein is CASSPGQEQNIQYF. The chain couples TRBV7-9 to TRBJ2-4; 7 bases map to TRBD1. From germline, CDR1 is SEHNR and CDR2 FQNEAQ (reference sequence). Trimming cost V 5 bases and J 5 bases; bases outside gene matches: 6. The CDR3 length is 14 residues.